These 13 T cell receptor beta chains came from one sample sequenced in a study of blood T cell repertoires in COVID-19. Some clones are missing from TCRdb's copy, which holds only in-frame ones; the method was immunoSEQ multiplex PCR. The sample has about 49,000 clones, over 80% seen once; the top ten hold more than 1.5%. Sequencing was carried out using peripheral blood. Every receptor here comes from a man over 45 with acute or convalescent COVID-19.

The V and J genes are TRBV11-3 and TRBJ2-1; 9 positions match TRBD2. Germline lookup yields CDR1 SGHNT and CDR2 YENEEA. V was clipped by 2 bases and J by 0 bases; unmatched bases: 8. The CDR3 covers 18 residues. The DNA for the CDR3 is TGTGCCAGCAGCTTACAGAACTTAGCGGGAGCCTCCTACAATGAGCAGTTCTTC. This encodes CASSLQNLAGASYNEQFF.

The CDR3 spells CAISERGGVNSPLHF. The CDR3 coding sequence is TGTGCCATCAGTGAGCGTGGGGGGGTTAATTCACCCCTCCACTTT. The chain has TRBV10-3 and TRBJ1-6; tentative D call: TRBD1 (5 bases). Trimming took 2 bases from V and 6 from J, leaving 11 bases between them. CDR3 length equals 15 residues. Looked up from germline, CDR1 is ENHRY and CDR2 is SYGVKD.

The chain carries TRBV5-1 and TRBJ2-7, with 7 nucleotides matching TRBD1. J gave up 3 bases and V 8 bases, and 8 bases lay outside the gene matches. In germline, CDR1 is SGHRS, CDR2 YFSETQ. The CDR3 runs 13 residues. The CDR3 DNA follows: TGCGCCAGTACCCGGGACAGCAGCTACGAGCAGTACTTC. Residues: CASTRDSSYEQYF.

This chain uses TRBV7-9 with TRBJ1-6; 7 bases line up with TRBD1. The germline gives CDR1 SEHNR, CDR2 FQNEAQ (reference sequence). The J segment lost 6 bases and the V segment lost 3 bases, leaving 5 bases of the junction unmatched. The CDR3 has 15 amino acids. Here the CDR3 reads CASSFSGQFNSPLHF. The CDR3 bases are TGTGCCAGCAGCTTCTCGGGACAGTTTAATTCACCCCTCCACTTT.

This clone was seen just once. In DNA, the CDR3 is TGCAGCGTGGGGTTGACAGGGGGTAATAAAAACCATGGCTACACCTTC. Residues: CSVGLTGGNKNHGYTF. The chain carries TRBV29-1 and TRBJ1-2; 9 positions match TRBD1. The CDR3 is 16 amino acids. Germline loops: CDR1 SQVTM, CDR2 ANQGSEA. V was clipped by 6 bases and J by 6 bases; unmatched bases: 17.

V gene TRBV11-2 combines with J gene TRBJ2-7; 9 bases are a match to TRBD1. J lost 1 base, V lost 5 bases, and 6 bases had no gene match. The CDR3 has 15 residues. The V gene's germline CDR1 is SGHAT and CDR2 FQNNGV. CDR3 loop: CASSIGTGISYEQYF. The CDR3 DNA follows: TGTGCCAGCAGCATAGGGACAGGGATATCCTACGAGCAGTACTTC.

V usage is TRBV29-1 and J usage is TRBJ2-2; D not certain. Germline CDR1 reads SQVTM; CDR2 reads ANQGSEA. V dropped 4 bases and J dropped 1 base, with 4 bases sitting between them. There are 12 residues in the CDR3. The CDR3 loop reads CSVAQNTGELFF. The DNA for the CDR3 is TGCAGCGTTGCCCAGAACACCGGGGAGCTGTTTTTT.

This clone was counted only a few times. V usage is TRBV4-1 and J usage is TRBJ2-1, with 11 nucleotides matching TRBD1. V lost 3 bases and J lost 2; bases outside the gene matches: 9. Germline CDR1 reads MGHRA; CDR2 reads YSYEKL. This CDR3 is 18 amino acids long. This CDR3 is CASSQTKGTGGTYNEQFF. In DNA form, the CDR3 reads TGCGCCAGCAGCCAGACGAAGGGGACAGGGGGAACCTACAATGAGCAGTTCTTC.

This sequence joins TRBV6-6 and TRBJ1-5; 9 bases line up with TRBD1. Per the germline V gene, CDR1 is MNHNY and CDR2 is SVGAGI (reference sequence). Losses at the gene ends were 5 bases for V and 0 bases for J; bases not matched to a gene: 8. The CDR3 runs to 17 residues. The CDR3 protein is CASSRSGQGHSNQPQHF. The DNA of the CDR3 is TGTGCCAGCAGTCGCTCGGGACAGGGCCATAGCAATCAGCCCCAGCATTTT.

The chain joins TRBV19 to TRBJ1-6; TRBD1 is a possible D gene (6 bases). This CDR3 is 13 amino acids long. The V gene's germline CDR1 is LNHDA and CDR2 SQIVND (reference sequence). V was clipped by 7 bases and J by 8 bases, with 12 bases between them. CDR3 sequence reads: CASTAPGDSPLHF. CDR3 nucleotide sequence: TGTGCCAGTACCGCCCCAGGGGATTCACCCCTCCACTTT.

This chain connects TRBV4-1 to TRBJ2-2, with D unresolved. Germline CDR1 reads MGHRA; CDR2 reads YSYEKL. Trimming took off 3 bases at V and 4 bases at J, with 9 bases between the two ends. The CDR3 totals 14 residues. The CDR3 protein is CASSQMWSTGELFF. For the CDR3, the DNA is TGCGCCAGCAGCCAGATGTGGAGCACCGGGGAGCTGTTTTTT.

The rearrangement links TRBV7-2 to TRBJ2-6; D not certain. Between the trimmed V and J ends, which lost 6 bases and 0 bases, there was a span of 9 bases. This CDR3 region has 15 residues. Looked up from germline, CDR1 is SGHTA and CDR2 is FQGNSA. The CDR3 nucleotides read TGTGCCAGCAGGGTAGCCTACTCTGGGGCCAACGTCCTGACTTTC. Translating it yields CASRVAYSGANVLTF.

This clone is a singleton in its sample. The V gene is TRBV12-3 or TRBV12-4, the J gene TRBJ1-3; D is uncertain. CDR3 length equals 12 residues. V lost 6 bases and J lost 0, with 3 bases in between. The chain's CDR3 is CASRRSGNTIYF. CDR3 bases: TGTGCCAGCAGGCGCTCTGGAAACACCATATATTTT.